The 10 T cell receptor beta chains below come from one sample, sequenced in a study of Ad26.COV2.S vaccination and SARS-CoV-2 variants (TCRdb year 2021). Libraries came from the immunoSEQ multiplex PCR assay. TCRdb stores this immuneACCESS table with in-frame sequences only. Part of the clones is absent; in the studies checked, under half of the shortfall reflects unresolved V genes, and no reason is known for the rest. For this sample the table gives approximately 280,000 clones, of which approximately 89% were detected only once. The ten largest clones add up to about 3.1% of the sample. Interpreted using the paper, the treatment or condition label stands for: about 20 received Ad26.COV2.S at low or high dose, single or two shots; about 5 received placebo; per-sample allocation not given. For vaccine and placebo recipients, repertoires were sequenced using samples collected on day 63 after the first injection.

The sample in question was peripheral blood, obtained in a trial of Ad26.COV2.S vaccine versus placebo. The origin of the receptors is a person aged 18-60 years who received the Ad26.COV2.S COVID-19 vaccine or a placebo.

The chain has TRBV5-1 and TRBJ2-7; 8 bases match TRBD2. V lost 0 bases, J lost 6 bases, and 11 bases stayed unmatched. In germline, CDR1 is SGHRS, CDR2 YFSETQ. The CDR3 runs 16 residues. In DNA form, the CDR3 reads TGCGCCAGCAGCTTGGTGGTAGGAAGCGGGGGTTCCGAGCAGTACTTC. It specifies CASSLVVGSGGSEQYF.

This chain connects TRBV3-1 (or the pseudogene TRBV3-2) to TRBJ1-6; D gene unclear. Germline V gene sequence: CDR1 LGHDT, CDR2 YNNKEL (reference sequence). Trimming shortened V by 0 bases and J by 7 bases, and 7 bases separated the two germline ends. The length of the CDR3 is 14 residues. CDR3 sequence reads: CASSQDYRNSPLHF. CDR3 DNA: TGTGCCAGCAGCCAAGATTATCGAAATTCACCCCTCCACTTT.

The chain joins TRBV5-1 to TRBJ2-1, with D possibly TRBD2 on 6 matching bases. The germline gives CDR1 SGHRS, CDR2 YFSETQ. V was pared by 4 bases and J by 0 bases, with 20 bases between. The CDR3 has 18 amino acids. The CDR3 loop is CASSRRWASESSYNEQFF. In DNA, the CDR3 is TGCGCCAGCAGCCGGCGGTGGGCTAGCGAGAGCTCCTACAATGAGCAGTTCTTC. Full variable domain (remainder filled in from reference TRBV5-1 and TRBJ2-1): KAGVTQTPRYLIKTRGQQVTLSCSPISGHRSVSWYQQTPGQGLQFLFEYFSETQRNKGNFPGRFSGRQFSNSRSEMNVSTLELGDSALYLCASSRRWASESSYNEQFFGPGTRLTVL.

The V gene is TRBV5-6, the J gene TRBJ2-4; D not resolved. V was pared by 0 bases and J by 8 bases, with 12 bases between. The V gene's germline CDR1 is SGHDT and CDR2 YYEEEE. The CDR3 spans 14 residues. CDR3: CASSLVMGMDIQYF. As DNA, the CDR3 is TGTGCCAGCAGCTTGGTAATGGGTATGGACATTCAGTACTTC.

V usage is TRBV29-1 and J usage is TRBJ1-2; no clear D. CDR1 is SQVTM, CDR2 ANQGSEA, per germline. Trimming stripped 4 bases from V and 1 base from J, with 10 bases between. The CDR3 length is 13 residues. DNA of the CDR3: TGCAGCGTTGTAGGGCACATTAACTATGGCTACACCTTC. As protein: CSVVGHINYGYTF.

This chain links TRBV5-1 with TRBJ2-3, with a possible D match to TRBD2 (5 bases). CDR1 SGHRS and CDR2 YFSETQ come from the germline V gene. V lost 3 bases and J lost 6, with 5 bases in between. The CDR3 is made up of 11 amino acids. The DNA for the CDR3 is TGCGCCAGCAGCTGGAGGGATACGCAGTATTTT. Encoded protein: CASSWRDTQYF.

The J gene is TRBJ2-3, the V gene TRBV12-3 or TRBV12-4; the D gene is possibly TRBD1 (5 bases). This CDR3 has 12 residues. Trimming removed 4 bases at V and 7 bases at J, with 9 bases between. CDR3 sequence reads: CASSSQGYTQYF. The CDR3 DNA reads as TGTGCCAGCAGTTCGCAGGGTTATACGCAGTATTTT.

This clone was seen a single time. The V call is TRBV27, the J call TRBJ2-1; D is unresolved. V lost 6 bases and J lost 6, with 9 bases in between. There are 12 residues in the CDR3. CDR1 and CDR2 (germline): MNHEY, SMNVEV (reference sequence). This CDR3 reads CASSPYGNEQFF. The CDR3 DNA follows: TGTGCCAGCAGCCCTTATGGCAATGAGCAGTTCTTC.

The rearrangement links TRBV18 to TRBJ2-4; D might be TRBD1 (6 bases). The CDR3 extends over 15 amino acids. Germline lookup yields CDR1 KGHSH and CDR2 LQKENI. With 5 bases removed from V and 5 bases from J, the gap between germline ends came to 16 bases. This CDR3 reads CASSRTETLENIQYF. The DNA for the CDR3 is TGTGCCAGCTCAAGGACAGAGACCCTGGAAAACATTCAGTACTTC. The whole variable domain, remainder taken from reference TRBV18 and TRBJ2-4, is NAGVMQNPRHLVRRRGQEARLRCSPMKGHSHVYWYRQLPEEGLKFMVYLQKENIIDESGMPKERFSAEFPKEGPSILRIQQVVRGDSAAYFCASSRTETLENIQYFGAGTRLSVL.

V and J are TRBV5-5 and TRBJ2-2; TRBD1 is a possible D gene (5 bases). CDR1 and CDR2 from the germline V gene are SGHKS and YYEKEE (reference sequence). The length of the CDR3 is 15 residues. Trimming removed 0 bases from V and 5 bases from J, with 11 bases in between. CDR3 loop: CASSLEARVTGELFF. For the CDR3, the DNA is TGTGCCAGCAGCTTGGAAGCCAGGGTGACCGGGGAGCTGTTTTTT.